This T cell receptor beta chain came from a study of blood T cell repertoires in COVID-19. Study at large: Donors in the United States, Italy and Spain gave samples during acute or convalescent COVID-19.

The CDR3 is 11 residues long. V was pared by 4 bases and J by 7 bases, with 5 bases between. CDR1 and CDR2 (germline): SGHDN, FVKESK. Authors' data handling: How many nucleated cells were present was estimated from reference gene primer amplification. Repertoires were generated with immunoSEQ multiplex PCR, while TCRdb's copy carries only in-frame clones and drops some. The V and J calls and the clone size are those of that table, but D and trimming were determined from the DNA. The sample yields more than 150,000 clones, about nine tenths seen once. The material sequenced was peripheral blood. This clonotype originated in a man between 65 and 85 years old with active or convalescent COVID-19. This chain uses TRBV14 with TRBJ2-1; D is uncertain. In DNA form, the CDR3 reads TGTGCCAGCAGCCTCTCTAATGAGCAGTTCTTC. Translating gives CASSLSNEQFF.